Presented here are 25 T cell receptor beta chains from one specimen sequenced in a study of OX40 agonist ivuxolimab in advanced cancers. Sequencing was performed with immunoSEQ multiplex PCR; in TCRdb, only in-frame clones are kept and a portion is missing. Here the sample spans 50,000 to 75,000 clones, around 86% being singletons. Material: CD4+ or CD8+ T cells sorted from blood, obtained in a trial of the OX40 agonist ivuxolimab. The receptors were gathered from an adult with an advanced solid tumor such as melanoma, head and neck, liver or kidney cancer.

This chain links TRBV5-1 with TRBJ1-3; D gene unclear. Between the trimmed V and J ends, which lost 1 base and 0 bases, there was a span of 8 bases. Germline assignment: CDR1 SGHRS and CDR2 YFSETQ. This CDR3 comprises 15 residues. In DNA, the CDR3 is TGCGCCAGCAGCTTGTCGGGGAGCTCTGGAAACACCATATATTTT. Residues: CASSLSGSSGNTIYF.

The chain is built from TRBV4-2 and TRBJ1-5, with D uncertain. The germline gives CDR1 LGHNA, CDR2 YNFKEQ. The CDR3 is 14 amino acids. The V and J ends lost 0 bases and 6 bases respectively, with 9 bases between them. CDR3 sequence: CASSQDPDFQPQHF. The DNA for the CDR3 is TGTGCCAGCAGCCAAGACCCTGACTTTCAGCCCCAGCATTTT.

The chain carries TRBV27 and TRBJ2-1, with 12 bases aligning to TRBD2. Germline V gene data show CDR1 as MNHEY and CDR2 as SMNVEV (reference sequence). Trimming cost V 3 bases and J 0 bases; bases outside gene matches: 6. CDR3 length equals 18 residues. CDR3 DNA: TGTGCCAGCAGTTTTCGCTGGACTAGCGGGGCCTCCTACAATGAGCAGTTCTTC. This sequence encodes CASSFRWTSGASYNEQFF.

The chain is built from TRBV7-2 and TRBJ1-1; no clear D. Germline CDR1 and CDR2: SGHTA and FQGNSA. Trimming removed 5 bases from V and 3 bases from J, with 7 bases in between. CDR3 length equals 12 residues. CDR3 sequence reads: CASSRGHTEAFF. The DNA for the CDR3 is TGTGCCAGCAGCCGAGGTCACACTGAAGCTTTCTTT.

This chain connects TRBV7-2 to TRBJ2-7; D possibly corresponds to TRBD2 (5 bases). The ends were cut back, 2 bases at V and 7 bases at J, with 15 bases in the middle. The CDR3 loop spans 14 amino acids. Germline loops: CDR1 SGHTA, CDR2 FQGNSA. The CDR3 region has the DNA TGTGCCAGCAGCTTAAGGTATCCGCCGGGAGAGCAGTACTTC. It translates to CASSLRYPPGEQYF.

V is TRBV28 and J is TRBJ1-5; 7 bases are shared with TRBD1. Germline CDR1 reads MDHEN; CDR2 reads SYDVKM. V was clipped by 6 bases and J by 2 bases; unmatched bases: 7. CDR3 size: 15 residues. CDR3 DNA sequence: TGTGCCAGCAGACAAGGGGGCCGGGGCAATCAGCCCCAGCATTTT. Translated, it gives CASRQGGRGNQPQHF.

The rearrangement uses TRBV9 and TRBJ1-2; perhaps TRBD1 as D (5 bases). In germline, CDR1 is SGDLS, CDR2 YYNGEE. The CDR3 extends over 15 amino acids. V was pared by 4 bases and J by 3 bases, with 16 bases between. CDR3 nucleotide sequence: TGTGCCAGCAGCCCATCGGGAGGAGGGGACTATGGCTACACCTTC. Amino acids: CASSPSGGGDYGYTF.

The table lists this clone with a count of one. The chain links TRBV5-6 to TRBJ1-2; D is unclear. Trimming pared 3 bases from V and 0 bases from J, leaving 12 bases between. There are 15 residues in the CDR3. CDR1 and CDR2 from the germline V gene are SGHDT and YYEEEE. In DNA, the CDR3 is TGTGCCAGCAGCTATGGGGTCCTCGCTAACTATGGCTACACCTTC. It codes for CASSYGVLANYGYTF.

The chain carries TRBV5-6 and TRBJ1-5; tentative D call: TRBD1 (5 bases). Looked up from germline, CDR1 is SGHDT and CDR2 is YYEEEE. The CDR3 runs 17 residues. V shed 3 bases and J shed 0 bases, with 16 bases lying between them. The DNA for the CDR3 is TGTGCCAGCAGCTATACTAAACCGGGACTTAGCAATCAGCCCCAGCATTTT. It yields the protein CASSYTKPGLSNQPQHF.

The chain recombines TRBV6-5 with TRBJ1-1; maybe TRBD1 (5 bases). In germline, CDR1 is MNHEY, CDR2 SVGAGI. The V end lost 4 bases, the J end lost 1 base, and 10 bases lay between the germline ends. This CDR3 region has 14 residues. CDR3 DNA sequence: TGTGCCAGCAGTTGGAGACAGCGGAACACTGAAGCTTTCTTT. Translating gives CASSWRQRNTEAFF.

The chain employs TRBV5-6 and TRBJ1-5, with TRBD1 as a possible D gene (6 bases). V lost 3 bases, J lost 7 bases, and 17 bases lay in between. Germline CDR1 and CDR2: SGHDT and YYEEEE. The CDR3 is 15 amino acids. The CDR3 loop is CASSSAGAGGQPQHF. The CDR3 DNA follows: TGTGCCAGCAGCTCGGCAGGGGCGGGAGGGCAGCCCCAGCATTTT.

Only one count was recorded for this clone. The chain couples TRBV5-1 to TRBJ1-4, with D perhaps matching TRBD1 (5 bases). The CDR3 runs to 15 residues. V dropped 1 base and J dropped 4 bases, with 11 bases sitting between them. Germline CDR1 SGHRS, CDR2 YFSETQ. DNA of the CDR3: TGCGCCAGCAGCTTGAGGGACGCTAATAATGAAAAACTGTTTTTT. Residues: CASSLRDANNEKLFF.

The chain is built from TRBV21-1 and TRBJ2-7. TRBV21-1 is shown as a pseudogene. The CDR3 is 15 residues long. CDR3 DNA sequence: TGTGCCAGCAGCAAAGCGCGGCAGGGAGCTTACGAGCAGTACTTC. Its translation: CASSKARQGAYEQYF.

The chain recombines TRBV28 with TRBJ2-7; D ambiguous. This CDR3 is built from 12 residues. V lost 1 base and J 3 bases, leaving 4 bases between the germline ends. Per the germline V gene, CDR1 is MDHEN and CDR2 is SYDVKM. CDR3: CASSLSGYEQYF. CDR3 in DNA: TGTGCCAGCAGTTTATCGGGCTACGAGCAGTACTTC.

Written as DNA, the CDR3 is TGTGCCTGGAGTGTAGGGGTCGGAGTAACTAGGGGCTACACCTTC. As protein: CAWSVGVGVTRGYTF. The chain recombines TRBV30 with TRBJ1-2, with D possibly being TRBD1 (5 bases). Germline values: CDR1 GTSNPN, CDR2 SVGIG (reference sequence). This CDR3 spans 15 amino acids. V was shortened by 0 bases and J by 8 bases, with 19 bases between the two germline ends.

CDR3 in DNA: TGTGCCAGCAGCCTAGGGGTTAGGGCGGAGACCCAGTACTTC. Residues: CASSLGVRAETQYF. This chain joins TRBV7-3 and TRBJ2-5; possibly TRBD1 for D (5 bases). This CDR3 spans 14 amino acids. From germline, CDR1 is SGHTA and CDR2 FQGTGA. Trimming left V 5 bases short and J 5 bases short, with 15 bases between. Looking up the rest from reference TRBV7-3 and TRBJ2-5 gives the full variable domain: GAGVSQTPSNKVTEKGKYVELRCDPISGHTALYWYRQSLGQGPEFLIYFQGTGAADDSGLPNDRFFAVRPEGSVSTLKIQRTERGDSAVYLCASSLGVRAETQYFGPGTRLLVL.

The chain couples TRBV18 to TRBJ1-1, with TRBD1 identical over 9 bases. The CDR3 is made up of 16 amino acids. V shed 3 bases and J 5 bases; nucleotides not matched to a gene: 10. Germline V CDR1 and CDR2: KGHSH, LQKENI. The CDR3 nucleotides read TGTGCCAGCTCACCCTATACCGGGACAGGGTATACTGAAGCTTTCTTT. Protein: CASSPYTGTGYTEAFF.

The chain has TRBV18 and TRBJ1-3; D is unclear. V lost 0 bases and J lost 0, with 6 bases in between. CDR3 length: 15 amino acids. CDR1 KGHSH and CDR2 LQKENI come from the germline V gene. This chain's CDR3 is CASSPPMSSGNTIYF. The CDR3 bases are TGTGCCAGCTCACCACCGATGAGCTCTGGAAACACCATATATTTT.

To note about this clone: The identical CDR3 is also encoded by other nucleotide sequences in the sample. The V gene is TRBV6-4, the J gene TRBJ2-1; a weak D match, TRBD1 (6 bases). Trimming took off 3 bases at V and 7 bases at J, with 13 bases between the two ends. There are 14 residues in the CDR3. Germline values: CDR1 MRHNA, CDR2 SNTAGT. CDR3 sequence (DNA): TGTGCCAGCAGTGATGGAAACAGGGTGAATGAGCAGTTCTTC. Translating gives CASSDGNRVNEQFF.

This chain joins TRBV11-2 and TRBJ1-6; no reliable D call. The V and J ends lost 6 bases and 1 base respectively, with 10 bases between them. The CDR3 extends over 15 amino acids. The germline V gene has CDR1 SGHAT and CDR2 FQNNGV. CDR3 amino acids: CASSPLESYNSPLHF. Written as DNA, the CDR3 is TGTGCCAGCAGTCCTCTGGAGTCCTATAATTCACCCCTCCACTTT.

The V gene is TRBV21-1, the J gene TRBJ2-4; the D call of TRBD2 is as the table states it, not checked on the DNA. TRBV21-1 is classified as a pseudogene. The CDR3 sequence is 16 residues long. CDR3 in amino acids: CASSKVLRVGKNIQYF. The CDR3, as DNA: TGTGCCAGCAGCAAAGTTTTGAGGGTAGGCAAAAACATTCAGTACTTC.

The chain carries TRBV5-8 and TRBJ1-4; D not certain. Trimming left V 2 bases short and J 4 bases short, with 18 bases between. The CDR3 is 17 amino acids. Germline V CDR1 and CDR2: SGHTS, YDEGEE. The CDR3 DNA reads as TGTGCCAGCAGCTTAAGTCCTGGAGGCATGAATAATGAAAAACTGTTTTTT. It translates to CASSLSPGGMNNEKLFF.

The chain couples TRBV2 to TRBJ2-2; 10 bases map to TRBD2. CDR1 is SNHLY, CDR2 FYNNEI, per germline. V lost 2 bases, J lost 2 bases, and 2 bases stayed unmatched. CDR3 length equals 16 residues. CDR3 region: CASSELAGANTGELFF. The CDR3 DNA is TGTGCCAGCAGTGAACTAGCGGGGGCCAACACCGGGGAGCTGTTTTTT.

The rearrangement links TRBV5-5 to TRBJ2-1; no firm D call. The ends were cut back, 4 bases at V and 4 bases at J, with 15 bases in the middle. This CDR3 spans 15 amino acids. CDR1 is SGHKS and CDR2 is YYEKEE in the germline V gene (reference sequence). The CDR3 nucleotides read TGTGCCAGCAGCCCCCGGAACGGCCTATACAATGAGCAGTTCTTC. Amino acids: CASSPRNGLYNEQFF.

The chain employs TRBV19 and TRBJ2-2, with D perhaps assigned TRBD1 or TRBD2 (5 bases each). The V gene's germline CDR1 is LNHDA and CDR2 SQIVND (reference sequence). The CDR3 has 16 residues. V gave up 5 bases and J gave up 1 base, with 14 bases separating them. The CDR3 spells CASSPGTYENTGELFF. CDR3 bases: TGTGCCAGTAGTCCCGGGACGTATGAGAACACCGGGGAGCTGTTTTTT.